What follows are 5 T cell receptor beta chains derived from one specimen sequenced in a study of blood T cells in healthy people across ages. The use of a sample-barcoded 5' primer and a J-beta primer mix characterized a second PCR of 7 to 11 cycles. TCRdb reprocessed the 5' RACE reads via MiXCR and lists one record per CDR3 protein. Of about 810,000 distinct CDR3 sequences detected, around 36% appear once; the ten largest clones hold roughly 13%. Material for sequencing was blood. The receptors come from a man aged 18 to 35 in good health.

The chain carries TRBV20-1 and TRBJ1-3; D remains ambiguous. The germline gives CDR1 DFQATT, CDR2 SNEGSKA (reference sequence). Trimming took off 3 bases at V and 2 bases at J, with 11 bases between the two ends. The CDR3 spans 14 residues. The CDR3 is CSASFGTAGNTIYF. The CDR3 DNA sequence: TGCAGTGCTAGTTTTGGTACAGCTGGAAACACCATATATTTT.

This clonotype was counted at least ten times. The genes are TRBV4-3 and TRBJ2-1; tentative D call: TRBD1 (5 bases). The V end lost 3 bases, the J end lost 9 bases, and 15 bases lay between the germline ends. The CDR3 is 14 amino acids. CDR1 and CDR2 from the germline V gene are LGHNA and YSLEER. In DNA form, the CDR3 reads TGCGCCAGCAGCCATCTACAATCAGGGTCTGAGCAGTTCTTC. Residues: CASSHLQSGSEQFF.

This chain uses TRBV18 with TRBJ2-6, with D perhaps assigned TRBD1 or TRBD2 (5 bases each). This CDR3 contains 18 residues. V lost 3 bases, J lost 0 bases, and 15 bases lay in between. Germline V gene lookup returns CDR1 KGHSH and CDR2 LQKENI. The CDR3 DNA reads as TGTGCCAGCTCACCCATGGGGACGGCGACCTCTGGGGCCAACGTCCTGACTTTC. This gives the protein CASSPMGTATSGANVLTF.

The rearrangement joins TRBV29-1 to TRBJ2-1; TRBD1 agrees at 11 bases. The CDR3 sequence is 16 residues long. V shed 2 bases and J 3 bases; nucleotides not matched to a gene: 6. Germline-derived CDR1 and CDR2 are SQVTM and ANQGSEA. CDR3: CSVENPGQGGYNEQFF. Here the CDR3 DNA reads TGCAGCGTTGAAAATCCGGGACAGGGGGGCTACAATGAGCAGTTCTTC.

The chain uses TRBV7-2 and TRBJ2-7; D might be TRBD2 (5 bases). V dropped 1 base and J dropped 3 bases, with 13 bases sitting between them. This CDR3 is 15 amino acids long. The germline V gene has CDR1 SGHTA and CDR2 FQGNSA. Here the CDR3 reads CASSLGTAGVYEQYF. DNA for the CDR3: TGTGCCAGCAGCTTAGGAACGGCCGGGGTCTACGAGCAGTACTTC.